These 18 T cell receptor beta chains were sequenced from one sample in a study of T cells after yellow fever vaccination. MiXCR was run by TCRdb on the 5' RACE reads, yielding one entry per CDR3 protein. The sample holds about 58,000 distinct CDR3 sequences; roughly 6.9% are singletons and the top ten take roughly 40%. This specimen was CD8+ T cells sorted from PBMCs, taken on the day of the first yellow fever vaccination. The receptors shown here come from a man between 18 and 29 years old who received the YFV17D yellow fever vaccine.

This chain links TRBV19 with TRBJ2-5; D remains ambiguous. The V end lost 3 bases, the J end lost 3 bases, and 8 bases lay between the germline ends. The CDR3 is made up of 13 amino acids. In germline, CDR1 is LNHDA, CDR2 SQIVND (reference sequence). CDR3 protein: CASSIISKETQYF. The CDR3 nucleotides read TGTGCCAGTAGTATTATCTCTAAAGAGACCCAGTACTTC.

V gene TRBV29-1 combines with J gene TRBJ1-2; D is ambiguous. The CDR3 sequence is 12 residues long. Germline CDR1 and CDR2: SQVTM and ANQGSEA. CDR3 bases: TGCAGTGAGGGAGAGGGAGGCCATGGCTACACCTTC. Protein sequence: CSEGEGGHGYTF.

This clonotype came up a few times. The chain uses TRBV9 and TRBJ2-3; TRBD2 aligns across 12 bases. Germline CDR1 SGDLS, CDR2 YYNGEE. V trimming: 4 bases; J trimming: 2 bases; junction bases outside the gene matches: 5. The CDR3 spans 16 residues. CDR3 amino acids: CASSTSSGGVTDTQYF. CDR3 DNA: TGTGCCAGCAGCACCTCTAGCGGGGGGGTCACAGATACGCAGTATTTT.

The table lists this clonotype with a few counts. The chain combines TRBV7-9 with TRBJ1-2; 8 bases match TRBD1. The CDR3 is 17 residues long. The germline V gene has CDR1 SEHNR and CDR2 FQNEAQ (reference sequence). V trimming: 5 bases; J trimming: 8 bases; junction bases outside the gene matches: 19. CDR3: CASSPLQDRGGPHGYTF. DNA of the CDR3: TGTGCCAGCAGCCCACTACAAGACAGGGGAGGACCCCACGGCTACACCTTC.

This clonotype has a handful of counts. The chain has TRBV7-9 and TRBJ2-7, with no clear D. There are 12 residues in the CDR3. Germline CDR1 and CDR2: SEHNR and FQNEAQ (reference sequence). CDR3 residues: CVTSASPYEQYV. CDR3 DNA sequence: TGTGTCACCTCGGCGTCGCCCTACGAGCAGTACGTC.

This clonotype has a handful of counts. The chain has TRBV7-9 and TRBJ1-1; D possibly corresponds to TRBD1 (5 bases). The CDR3 is made up of 16 amino acids. V lost 1 base to trimming and J lost 0 bases, with 12 bases between them. In germline, CDR1 is SEHNR, CDR2 FQNEAQ (reference sequence). As DNA, the CDR3 is TGTGCCAGCAGCTTAGGGTTTGGGACTTTGAACACTGAAGCTTTCTTT. Residues: CASSLGFGTLNTEAFF.

About this clonotype itself: It may be a read error: a sequence one base away is much more abundant. The chain combines TRBV4-1 with TRBJ2-3; D is unresolved. Germline V gives CDR1 MGHRA, CDR2 YSYEKL. The CDR3 is 16 residues long. CDR3: CTSSQGLYYSTDTQYF. Here the CDR3 DNA reads TGCACCAGCAGCCAAGGCTTGTACTACTCCACAGATACGCAGTATTTT.

This chain connects TRBV6-1 to TRBJ2-1; tentative D call: TRBD1 (6 bases). In germline, CDR1 is MNHNS, CDR2 SASEGT. V lost 3 bases and J lost 4, with 25 bases in between. The CDR3 contains 19 residues. The DNA of the CDR3 is TGTGCCAGCAGTGAGAGCCAGGGGACGTACCAATACGAATACAATGAGCAGTTCTTC. It encodes CASSESQGTYQYEYNEQFF.

This sequence joins TRBV7-8 and TRBJ2-1; a weak D match, TRBD1 (6 bases). CDR1 and CDR2 from the germline V gene are SGHVS and FQNEAQ. Trimming removed 3 bases from V and 4 bases from J, with 16 bases in between. The CDR3 is made up of 16 amino acids. CDR3 sequence reads: CASSLRSGTKYNEQFF. The CDR3 DNA reads TGTGCCAGCAGCTTGCGTTCCGGGACAAAGTACAATGAGCAGTTCTTC.

This clonotype was seen a handful of times. This chain joins TRBV4-3 and TRBJ2-1, with D perhaps TRBD1 or TRBD2 (5 bases each). The CDR3 consists of 15 residues. V was pared by 6 bases and J by 4 bases, with 16 bases between. The germline CDR1 and CDR2 sequences are LGHNA and YSLEER. The DNA for the CDR3 is TGCGCCAGCAGACCCGGGACGTCAAAGTACAATGAGCAGTTCTTC. Translated, it gives CASRPGTSKYNEQFF.

This clonotype was recorded at least ten times. This rearrangement joins TRBV7-2 to TRBJ2-5, with D perhaps TRBD2 (6 bases). The CDR3 totals 16 residues. The V and J ends lost 1 base and 1 base respectively, with 13 bases between them. Germline values: CDR1 SGHTA, CDR2 FQGNSA. CDR3 sequence: CASSLGVSGPQETQYF. In nucleotides, the CDR3 is TGTGCCAGCAGCTTAGGAGTTAGCGGTCCCCAAGAGACCCAGTACTTC.

The sample holds a few counts of this clonotype. The rearrangement joins TRBV13 to TRBJ2-2, with 7 bases identical to TRBD2. The CDR3 extends over 13 amino acids. With 5 bases clipped from V and 5 bases from J, the junction kept 2 bases outside the gene matches. Germline CDR1 PRHDT, CDR2 FYEKMQ (reference sequence). CDR3 coding DNA: TGTGCCAGCAGCGCCGGGGGGACCGGGGAGCTGTTTTTT. Translating gives CASSAGGTGELFF.

This clonotype appeared many times. The chain recombines TRBV11-2 with TRBJ2-5, with a weak D call TRBD1 (5 bases). The length of the CDR3 is 14 residues. Trimming took 4 bases from V and 1 from J, leaving 10 bases between them. Germline CDR1 and CDR2: SGHAT and FQNNGV. CDR3 nucleotide sequence: TGTGCCAGCAGCTCCACAGGTTTCCAAGAGACCCAGTACTTC. This translates into CASSSTGFQETQYF.

The chain uses TRBV7-6 and TRBJ2-5; TRBD1 agrees at 11 bases. The ends lost 1 base at V and 4 bases at J; junction bases unmatched: 5. The CDR3 spans 16 residues. Germline loops: CDR1 SGHVS, CDR2 FNYEAQ. The DNA of the CDR3 is TGTGCCAGCAGCTTAGGGGGACAGGGGGATGGAGAGACCCAGTACTTC. As protein: CASSLGGQGDGETQYF.

This clonotype was detected only a few times. The chain joins TRBV6-1 to TRBJ1-2, with D tentatively TRBD1 (5 bases). Per the germline V gene, CDR1 is MNHNS and CDR2 is SASEGT. With 6 bases removed from V and 8 bases from J, the gap between germline ends came to 19 bases. The CDR3 sequence is 14 residues long. CDR3 in amino acids: CASSSGRWEYGYTF. The CDR3 nucleotides are TGTGCCAGCAGCTCGGGACGGTGGGAGTACGGCTACACCTTC.

This clonotype came up many times. J is TRBJ2-7 and V is TRBV12-3 or TRBV12-4; 8 bases are shared with TRBD1. Trimming at V came to 5 bases and at J to 2 bases, leaving 5 bases not matched to a gene. The CDR3 totals 14 residues. CDR3 residues: CASSIGQGAYEQYV. CDR3 coding DNA: TGTGCCAGCAGTATTGGACAGGGTGCCTACGAGCAGTACGTC.

This clonotype showed up many times. The chain is built from TRBV13 and TRBJ2-3; perhaps D is TRBD1 or TRBD2 (6 bases each). V gave up 4 bases and J gave up 5 bases, with 22 bases separating them. Germline values: CDR1 PRHDT, CDR2 FYEKMQ (reference sequence). The CDR3 contains 17 residues. CDR3 coding DNA: TGTGCCAGCAGCTCCCCCGGTGGTTCGGGGGCGGGAGATACGCAGTATTTT. Residues: CASSSPGGSGAGDTQYF.

This clonotype was detected many times. This chain joins TRBV5-1 and TRBJ2-1; no clear D. In germline, CDR1 is SGHRS, CDR2 YFSETQ. This CDR3 is 15 amino acids long. Between the trimmed V and J ends, which lost 0 bases and 4 bases, there was a span of 11 bases. This CDR3 reads CASSLAVLNYNEQFF. CDR3 in DNA: TGCGCCAGCAGCTTGGCTGTACTGAATTACAATGAGCAGTTCTTC.